The rows below give T cell receptor beta chains drawn from one sample of a study of cytomegalovirus exposure and HLA in healthy donors. Some clones are missing from TCRdb's copy, which holds only in-frame ones; the method was immunoSEQ multiplex PCR. The data show 190,000 or so clones, 75% to 90% seen once. The sample was PBMCs. All receptors derive from a man aged 45-60 years in good health and CMV-seronegative. Both conserved end residues are part of each CDR3. The D gene is left open where the match is weak. Where a row states a size, it is once, few, many or the class of an expanded clone; other rows omit it.

TRBJ2-3,TRBD2,TRBV28,-,TGTGCCAGCAGCCCCGGACTAGCGGGAGCAGCAGATACGCAGTATTTT,CASSPGLAGAADTQYF
TRBJ1-6,TRBD1,TRBV18,-,TGTGCCAGCTCACTCCGCTATCCGGGACAGGGGATTACTAATTCACCCCTCCACTTT,CASSLRYPGQGITNSPLHF
TRBJ1-2,-,TRBV5-1,-,TGCGCCAGCAGCTTTACCCCCGGGGTCGCTGGCTACACCTTC,CASSFTPGVAGYTF
TRBJ1-1,-,TRBV18,-,TGTGCCAGCTCACCAGGGCTGGACTACACTGAAGCTTTCTTT,CASSPGLDYTEAFF
TRBJ1-3,TRBD1,TRBV6-5,-,TGTGCCGGCCGACAGGGACCCTCTGGAAACACCATATATTTT,CAGRQGPSGNTIYF
TRBJ2-7,-,TRBV30,-,TGTGCCTGGAGTGAGGGACTCCCCTACGAGCAGTACTTC,CAWSEGLPYEQYF
TRBJ1-1,-,TRBV7-9,once,TGTGCCAGCAGCTTAGTGCGGGAAGCTTTCTTT,CASSLVREAFF
TRBJ1-5,TRBD1,TRBV19,-,TGTGCCACTAAACAGGGGGCGGGCAATCAGCCCCAGCATTTT,CATKQGAGNQPQHF
TRBJ1-2,-,TRBV18,-,TGTGCCAGCTCACCGGGCGCAGTTCCTAACTATGGCTACACCTTC,CASSPGAVPNYGYTF
TRBJ2-3,TRBD2,TRBV29-1,-,TGCAGCGTTGGGCTAGCGGCTACTAGCACAGATACGCAGTATTTT,CSVGLAATSTDTQYF
TRBJ1-2,-,TRBV28,-,TGTGCCAGCACCGTAGTGGGGAGGGCCATCGGCTACACCTTC,CASTVVGRAIGYTF
TRBJ2-5,TRBD1,TRBV7-9,-,TGTGCCAGCAGCATACTCAGGACAGGGATCCAAGAGACCCAGTACTTC,CASSILRTGIQETQYF
TRBJ1-6,TRBD1,TRBV5-4,-,TGTGCCAGCAGCCCCCGGACAGGGGGCGCGGGTTCACCCCTCCACTTT,CASSPRTGGAGSPLHF
TRBJ2-7,TRBD2,TRBV7-6,-,TGTGCCAGCAGCCCCCGGACTAGCGGGACAATTGACGAGCAGTACTTC,CASSPRTSGTIDEQYF
TRBJ1-5,-,TRBV19,few,TGTGCCAGTAGTAAACATAGGACCGGGGTTGATCAGCCCCAGCATTTT,CASSKHRTGVDQPQHF
TRBJ2-3,-,TRBV12-2,-,TGTGCAAGTCGCTTAGTTCCCAGTTCCACCTTCGGGACTAGCGGGAGTTCAGATACGCAGTATTTT,CASRLVPSSTFGTSGSSDTQYF
TRBJ2-7,TRBD1,TRBV6-6,-,TGTGCCAGCAGCCCCCCCCCGGGACAGGGGTTCCACGAGCAGTACTTC,CASSPPPGQGFHEQYF
TRBJ2-3,-,TRBV7-9,-,TGTGCCAGCAGCTTGGCAGGGCCAGATACGCAGTATTTT,CASSLAGPDTQYF
TRBJ2-3,-,TRBV6-6,-,TGTGCCAGCATGAGGAGTAGGGAGAGGGGCACAGATACGCAGTATTTT,CASMRSRERGTDTQYF
TRBJ2-7,-,TRBV11-2,-,TGTGCCAGCAGCCAGAAACTATTCGAGCAGTACTTC,CASSQKLFEQYF
TRBJ2-5,TRBD1,TRBV2,-,TGTGCCAGCAGTCGCAGTAGACAGGGGGTCGACCAAGAGACCCAGTACTTC,CASSRSRQGVDQETQYF
TRBJ2-3,TRBD1,TRBV11-3,once,TGTGCCAGCAGCTTGAAGGGGACAGGGGGCCGGCGCCTTACGCAGTATTTT,CASSLKGTGGRRLTQYF
TRBJ2-1,-,TRBV28,-,TGTGCCAGCAGTTTATTCGTGGGAGTCTATGAGCAGTTCTTC,CASSLFVGVYEQFF